A single sample is the source of the 3 T cell receptor beta chains below, sequenced in a study of T cells in Graves' hyperthyroidism and ophthalmopathy. There were TCR beta CDR3 regions amplified from RNA transcripts. First-round RT-PCR of the TCR CDR3 relied on the HTBI primer set. TCRdb reanalysed the multiplex PCR reads using MiXCR and keeps one entry per CDR3 protein. The sample includes a few hundred thousand distinct CDR3 sequences, roughly 25% of them seen just once. The sample taken for sequencing was blood. The source of these receptors is a man aged 50 to 60 with Graves' hyperthyroidism.

This chain joins TRBV18 and TRBJ2-5; 8 positions agree with TRBD1. V lost 5 bases, J lost 5 bases, and 10 bases stayed unmatched. The CDR3 length is 15 residues. CDR1 and CDR2 from the germline V gene are KGHSH and LQKENI. The CDR3 DNA reads as TGTGCCAGCTCAGATGGACAGGGAAGAAGTGAGACCCAGTACTTC. Protein sequence: CASSDGQGRSETQYF.

CDR3 sequence reads: CACSSGGGQETQYF. The CDR3 region has the DNA TGTGCCTGTTCGTCGGGAGGGGGACAAGAGACCCAGTACTTC. V and J are TRBV6-2 or TRBV6-3 and TRBJ2-5, with TRBD2 identical over 8 bases. Germline lookup yields CDR1 MNHEY and CDR2 SVGEGT. V lost 11 bases and J lost 2; bases outside the gene matches: 10. The CDR3 is made up of 14 amino acids.

Ten or more counts support this clonotype. The chain couples TRBV3-1 to TRBJ1-2; the D gene is possibly TRBD1 (6 bases). The CDR3 length is 15 residues. CDR1 and CDR2 from the germline V gene are LGHDT and YNNKEL (reference sequence). V was pared by 3 bases and J by 7 bases, with 18 bases between. CDR3 sequence (DNA): TGTGCCAGCAGCCAGACCGACCGGACAGTGGGTGGCTACACCTTC. As protein: CASSQTDRTVGGYTF.